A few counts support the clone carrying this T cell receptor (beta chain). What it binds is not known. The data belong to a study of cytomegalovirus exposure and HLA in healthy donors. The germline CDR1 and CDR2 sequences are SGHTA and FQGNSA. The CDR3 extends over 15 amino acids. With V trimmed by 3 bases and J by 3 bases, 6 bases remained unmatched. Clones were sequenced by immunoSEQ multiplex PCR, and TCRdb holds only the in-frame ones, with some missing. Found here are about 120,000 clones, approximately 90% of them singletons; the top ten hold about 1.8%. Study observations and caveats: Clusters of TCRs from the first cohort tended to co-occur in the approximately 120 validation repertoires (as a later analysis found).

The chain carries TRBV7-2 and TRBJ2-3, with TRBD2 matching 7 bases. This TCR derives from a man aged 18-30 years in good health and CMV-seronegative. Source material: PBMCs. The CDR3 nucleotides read TGTGCCAGCAGCTTTCGAGCGGGGCCAACAGATACGCAGTATTTT. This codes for CASSFRAGPTDTQYF. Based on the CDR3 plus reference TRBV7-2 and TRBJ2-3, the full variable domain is GAGVSQSPSNKVTEKGKDVELRCDPISGHTALYWYRQSLGQGLEFLIYFQGNSAPDKSGLPSDRFSAERTGGSVSTLTIQRTQQEDSAVYLCASSFRAGPTDTQYFGPGTRLTVL.